The 15 T cell receptor beta chains presented below share a single source sample, sequenced in a study of blood T cell repertoires in COVID-19. Using immunoSEQ multiplex PCR, the repertoire was profiled, and TCRdb retains in-frame clones only, with some absent. The table has around 200,000 clones, roughly 85% seen once. Sequencing used peripheral blood. Every receptor here comes from a woman of 80 years or more with acute or convalescent COVID-19.

The chain has TRBV7-3 and TRBJ2-3; D is unresolved. Germline CDR1 and CDR2: SGHTA and FQGTGA. Trimming removed 0 bases at V and 9 bases at J, with 7 bases between. This CDR3 contains 12 residues. The CDR3 protein is CASSLTAGTQYF. The CDR3 DNA sequence: TGTGCCAGCAGCTTAACCGCCGGGACGCAGTATTTT. The full variable domain, with the rest looked up from reference TRBV7-3 and TRBJ2-3, is GAGVSQTPSNKVTEKGKYVELRCDPISGHTALYWYRQSLGQGPEFLIYFQGTGAADDSGLPNDRFFAVRPEGSVSTLKIQRTERGDSAVYLCASSLTAGTQYFGPGTRLTVL.

The chain links TRBV19 to TRBJ2-7; D perhaps matches TRBD2 (6 bases). Deletions cut 4 bases from V and 6 bases from J, with 16 bases between. Germline lookup yields CDR1 LNHDA and CDR2 SQIVND (reference sequence). The CDR3 has 14 residues. For the CDR3, the DNA is TGTGCCAGTAGTACCGTTAACCAGGGAGGCGAGCAGTACTTC. Encoded protein: CASSTVNQGGEQYF.

The count of this clone is one. The rearrangement joins TRBV10-3 to TRBJ1-1; D perhaps matches TRBD1 (6 bases). Per the germline V gene, CDR1 is ENHRY and CDR2 is SYGVKD. The V and J ends lost 10 bases and 2 bases respectively, with 17 bases between them. The CDR3 is 14 amino acids. CDR3 loop: CATVTGPVNTEAFF. In DNA, the CDR3 is TGTGCCACCGTCACAGGGCCCGTTAACACTGAAGCTTTCTTT.

This clone was found a few times. The gene calls are TRBV7-9 and TRBJ2-1, with D possibly matching TRBD2 (6 bases). The V end was cut by 5 bases, the J end by 3 bases, with 14 bases between. Germline assignment: CDR1 SEHNR and CDR2 FQNEAQ (reference sequence). This CDR3 contains 15 residues. As DNA, the CDR3 is TGTGCCAGCAGCCCCGGGACTGGGTTCTACAATGAGCAGTTCTTC. It specifies CASSPGTGFYNEQFF. Together with reference TRBV7-9 and TRBJ2-1, the CDR3 gives the full variable domain: DTGVSQNPRHKITKRGQNVTFRCDPISEHNRLYWYRQTLGQGPEFLTYFQNEAQLEKSRLLSDRFSAERPKGSFSTLEIQRTEQGDSAMYLCASSPGTGFYNEQFFGPGTRLTVL.

The J gene is TRBJ2-3, the V gene TRBV5-1, with 8 positions matching TRBD1. Germline CDR1 SGHRS, CDR2 YFSETQ. CDR3 length equals 14 residues. Trimming took 0 bases from V and 7 from J; bases not matched to a gene: 4. CDR3 in amino acids: CASSLAGGMNTQYF. The CDR3, as DNA: TGCGCCAGCAGCTTGGCAGGGGGCATGAATACGCAGTATTTT.

The CDR3 DNA reads TGTGCCAGTAGTTCTTACATGGGACAGGGTAGTATGACGCCCCAGCATTTT. Translated, it gives CASSSYMGQGSMTPQHF. V usage is TRBV19 and J usage is TRBJ1-5; 9 nucleotides align to TRBD1. V was clipped by 5 bases and J by 9 bases; unmatched bases: 17. This CDR3 contains 17 residues. Per the germline V gene, CDR1 is LNHDA and CDR2 is SQIVND (reference sequence).

This clone was seen a single time. J is TRBJ1-6 and V is TRBV6-5; possibly TRBD1 for D (5 bases). CDR1 and CDR2 (germline): MNHEY, SVGAGI. The length of the CDR3 is 15 residues. Trimming left V 5 bases short and J 9 bases short, with 17 bases between. CDR3 coding DNA: TGTGCCAGCAGTAAGATGGCAGGGTGGGCTTCACCCCTCCACTTT. It yields the protein CASSKMAGWASPLHF.

This chain connects TRBV28 to TRBJ1-5; D is unclear. The CDR3 spans 14 residues. V lost 3 bases and J 4 bases, leaving 10 bases between the germline ends. Germline CDR1 and CDR2: MDHEN and SYDVKM. Here the CDR3 DNA reads TGTGCCAGCAGTTTGTTTCAGAAGAATCAGCCCCAGCATTTT. Translating it yields CASSLFQKNQPQHF.

For the CDR3, the DNA is TGTGCCAGCAGCCTAAGGGGGTACACTGAAGCTTTCTTT. Its protein is CASSLRGYTEAFF. The chain employs TRBV12-3 or TRBV12-4 and TRBJ1-1; D is possibly TRBD1 (6 bases). Trimming shortened V by 6 bases and J by 3 bases, and 11 bases separated the two germline ends. This CDR3 comprises 13 residues.

The chain has TRBV2 and TRBJ1-2, with 7 nucleotides matching TRBD1. Trimming removed 5 bases from V and 4 bases from J; junction bases left unmatched: 10. There are 15 residues in the CDR3. Germline CDR1 and CDR2: SNHLY and FYNNEI. The CDR3, as DNA: TGTGCCAGCAGTTCAGTGACAGGGTTCGGCTATGGCTACACCTTC. Its translation: CASSSVTGFGYGYTF.

The chain joins TRBV5-1 to TRBJ2-7; TRBD2 agrees at 9 bases. Looked up from germline, CDR1 is SGHRS and CDR2 is YFSETQ. The CDR3 totals 15 residues. J was trimmed by 4 bases and V by 4 bases; bases with no gene match: 9. CDR3 loop: CASSRLGREGYEQYF. The CDR3 bases are TGCGCCAGCAGCCGCTTGGGGCGGGAGGGGTACGAGCAGTACTTC.

This clone was seen more than once but under ten times. This chain uses TRBV3-1 (or the pseudogene TRBV3-2) with TRBJ2-3; 9 bases line up with TRBD1. V was clipped by 8 bases and J by 5 bases; unmatched bases: 14. Germline V CDR1 and CDR2: LGHDT, YNNKEL (reference sequence). This CDR3 region has 16 residues. The CDR3 region is CASGGNRDRALDTQYF. In DNA form, the CDR3 reads TGTGCCAGCGGAGGGAACCGGGACAGGGCATTAGATACGCAGTATTTT.

The chain recombines TRBV27 with TRBJ2-7; 9 bases fit TRBD1. V shed 7 bases and J 6 bases; nucleotides not matched to a gene: 10. The CDR3 has 14 residues. The germline V gene has CDR1 MNHEY and CDR2 SMNVEV (reference sequence). The DNA of the CDR3 is TGTGCCAGCACCCCCCGGGACAGGGAGGGCGAGCAGTACTTC. It codes for CASTPRDREGEQYF.

This clone was counted only a few times. J is TRBJ1-4 and V is TRBV19; D ambiguous. CDR1 LNHDA and CDR2 SQIVND come from the germline V gene (reference sequence). The CDR3 spans 14 residues. V was clipped by 5 bases and J by 5 bases, with 12 bases between them. Here the CDR3 DNA reads TGTGCCAGTAGTCCGATGACGGGAAATGAAAAACTGTTTTTT. This gives the protein CASSPMTGNEKLFF.

This CDR3 is CASSPPGQGARETQYF. The CDR3 DNA reads as TGTGCCAGCAGTCCCCCGGGACAGGGGGCGCGGGAGACCCAGTACTTC. The rearrangement joins TRBV6-6 to TRBJ2-5; 12 bases are a match to TRBD1. V lost 5 bases, J lost 5 bases, and 9 bases stayed unmatched. CDR3 length: 16 amino acids. Germline lookup yields CDR1 MNHNY and CDR2 SVGAGI (reference sequence).